The text below deals with one T cell receptor (beta chain). The sample belongs to a study of cytomegalovirus exposure and HLA in healthy donors. The data were produced by immunoSEQ multiplex PCR, yet TCRdb's version contains in-frame clones alone and is incomplete. The table has over 110,000 clones, more than 85% seen once. The CDR3 length is 14 residues. The germline gives CDR1 SGHRS, CDR2 YFSETQ. The V gene lost 7 bases and the J gene lost 2 bases, with 16 bases spanning the gap. The rearrangement joins TRBV5-1 to TRBJ2-7, with no clear D. This receptor was identified in a man aged 18 to 30 in good health and CMV-seropositive. Specimen: PBMCs. The CDR3 here is CASQAGSQTYEQYF. The CDR3 DNA follows: TGCGCCAGCCAAGCAGGCAGTCAAACCTACGAGCAGTACTTC. Using reference TRBV5-1 and TRBJ2-7 for the parts outside the CDR3, the full variable domain is KAGVTQTPRYLIKTRGQQVTLSCSPISGHRSVSWYQQTPGQGLQFLFEYFSETQRNKGNFPGRFSGRQFSNSRSEMNVSTLELGDSALYLCASQAGSQTYEQYFGPGTRLTVT.